This TCR beta chain comes out of a study of CD8+CD57+ T cells in acquired aplastic anemia. At the level of the study: Sorted CD4+ and CD8+ cells gave an average of approximately 3 ug of DNA. On average, healthy donors gave about 10.8 million reads for CD4+ cells. Whole-study results and caveats: Under 35 was the count of CD8+ CDR3 sequences that patients shared with controls. In CD8+ cells, Simpson's diversity showed no significant difference between patients and controls.

Regarding this clonotype: Its antigen is undetermined.

CDR3 and TCR beta VDJ profiling relied on a genomic DNA template. TCRdb passed the reads through MiXCR, listing each CDR3 protein once. Of around 230,000 distinct CDR3 sequences listed, 61% are singletons. The V end lost 8 bases, the J end lost 4 bases, and 17 bases lay between the germline ends. The CDR3 extends over 14 amino acids. Germline V gives CDR1 SEHNR, CDR2 FQNEAQ (reference sequence). The rearrangement joins TRBV7-9 to TRBJ2-5; D possibly corresponds to TRBD2 (6 bases). The specimen was sorted CD4+, CD8+, or CD8+CD57+ T cells (not recorded which) from PBMCs. This clonotype originated in a human donor in good health. This CDR3 reads CASEVAGRRETQYF. CDR3 nucleotides: TGTGCCAGCGAAGTTGCGGGGCGTCGAGAGACCCAGTACTTC. Combining the CDR3 with reference TRBV7-9 and TRBJ2-5 gives the whole variable domain DTGVSQNPRHKITKRGQNVTFRCDPISEHNRLYWYRQTLGQGPEFLTYFQNEAQLEKSRLLSDRFSAERPKGSFSTLEIQRTEQGDSAMYLCASEVAGRRETQYFGPGTRLLVL.